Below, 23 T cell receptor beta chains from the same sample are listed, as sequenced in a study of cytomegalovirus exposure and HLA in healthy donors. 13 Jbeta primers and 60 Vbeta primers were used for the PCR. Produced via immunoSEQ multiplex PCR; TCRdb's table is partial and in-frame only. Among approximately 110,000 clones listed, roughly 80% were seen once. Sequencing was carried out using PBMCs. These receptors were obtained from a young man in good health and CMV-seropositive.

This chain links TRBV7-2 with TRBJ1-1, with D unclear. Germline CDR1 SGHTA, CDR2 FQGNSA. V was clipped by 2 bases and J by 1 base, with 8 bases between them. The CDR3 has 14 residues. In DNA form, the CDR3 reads TGTGCCAGCAGCTTAAGACACTCGAACACTGAAGCTTTCTTT. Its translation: CASSLRHSNTEAFF.

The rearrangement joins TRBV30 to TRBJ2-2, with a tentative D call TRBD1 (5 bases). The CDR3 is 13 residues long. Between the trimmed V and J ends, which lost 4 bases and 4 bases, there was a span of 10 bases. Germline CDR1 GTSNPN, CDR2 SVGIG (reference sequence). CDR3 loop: CAWNLQGTGELFF. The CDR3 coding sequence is TGTGCCTGGAATCTCCAGGGCACCGGGGAGCTGTTTTTT.

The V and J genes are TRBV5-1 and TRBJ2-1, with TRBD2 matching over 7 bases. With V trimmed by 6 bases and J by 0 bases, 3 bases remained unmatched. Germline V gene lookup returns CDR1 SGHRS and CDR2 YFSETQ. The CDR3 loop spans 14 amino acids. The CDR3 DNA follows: TGCGCCAGCAACGGGGGGAGCTCCTACAATGAGCAGTTCTTC. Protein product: CASNGGSSYNEQFF.

CDR3 coding DNA: TGTGCCAGCATCGACCTCGGGCCCAGGGGCCAATCTAACTATGGCTACACCTTC. Translation: CASIDLGPRGQSNYGYTF. The J gene is TRBJ1-2, the V gene TRBV6-4; TRBD1 is a possible D gene (6 bases). CDR1 MRHNA and CDR2 SNTAGT come from the germline V gene. The CDR3 spans 18 residues. Trimming pared 7 bases from V and 0 bases from J, leaving 24 bases between.

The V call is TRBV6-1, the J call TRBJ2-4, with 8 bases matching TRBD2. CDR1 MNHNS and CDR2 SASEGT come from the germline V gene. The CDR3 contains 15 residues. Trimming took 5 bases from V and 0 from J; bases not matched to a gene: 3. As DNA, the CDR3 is TGTGCCAGCAGTTCGGGGGGGTTAGCCAAAAACATTCAGTACTTC. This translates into CASSSGGLAKNIQYF.

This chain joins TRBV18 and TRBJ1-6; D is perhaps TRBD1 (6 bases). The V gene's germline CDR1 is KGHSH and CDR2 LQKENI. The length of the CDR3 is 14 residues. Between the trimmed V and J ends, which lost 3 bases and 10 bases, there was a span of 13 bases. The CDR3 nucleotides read TGTGCCAGCTCACCCCAGGGGTTGGGGTCACCCCTCCACTTT. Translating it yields CASSPQGLGSPLHF.

CDR3 sequence: CASSNAGNEKLFF. The CDR3 DNA sequence: TGTGCCAGCAGCAACGCAGGGAATGAAAAACTGTTTTTT. V is TRBV27 and J is TRBJ1-4; tentative D call: TRBD1 (5 bases). With 6 bases removed from V and 5 bases from J, the gap between germline ends came to 10 bases. This CDR3 contains 13 residues. CDR1 is MNHEY and CDR2 is SMNVEV in the germline V gene (reference sequence).

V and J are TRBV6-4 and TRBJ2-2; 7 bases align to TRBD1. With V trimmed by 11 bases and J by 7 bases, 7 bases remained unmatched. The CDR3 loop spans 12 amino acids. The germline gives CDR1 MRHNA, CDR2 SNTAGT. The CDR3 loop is CAAHRGIGELFF. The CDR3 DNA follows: TGTGCCGCACACAGGGGAATCGGGGAGCTGTTTTTT.

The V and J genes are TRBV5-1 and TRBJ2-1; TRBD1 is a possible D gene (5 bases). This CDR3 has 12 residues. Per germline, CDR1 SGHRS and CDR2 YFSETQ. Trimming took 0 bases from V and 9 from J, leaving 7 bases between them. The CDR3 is CASSLVGVEQFF. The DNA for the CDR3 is TGCGCCAGCAGCTTGGTAGGGGTTGAGCAGTTCTTC.

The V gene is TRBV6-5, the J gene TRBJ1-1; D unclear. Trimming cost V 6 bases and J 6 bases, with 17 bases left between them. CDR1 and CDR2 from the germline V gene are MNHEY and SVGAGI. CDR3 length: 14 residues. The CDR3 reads CASSLRWSESEAFF. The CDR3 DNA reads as TGTGCCAGCAGCCTACGGTGGTCCGAATCTGAAGCTTTCTTT.

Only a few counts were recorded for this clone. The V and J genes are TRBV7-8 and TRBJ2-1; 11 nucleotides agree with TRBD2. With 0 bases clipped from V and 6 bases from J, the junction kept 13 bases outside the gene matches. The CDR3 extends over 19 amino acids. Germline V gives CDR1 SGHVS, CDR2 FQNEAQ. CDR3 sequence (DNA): TGTGCCAGCAGCTTAGCGGGTAGCGGGGGGGCGGGATTTGGCAATGAGCAGTTCTTC. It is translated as CASSLAGSGGAGFGNEQFF.

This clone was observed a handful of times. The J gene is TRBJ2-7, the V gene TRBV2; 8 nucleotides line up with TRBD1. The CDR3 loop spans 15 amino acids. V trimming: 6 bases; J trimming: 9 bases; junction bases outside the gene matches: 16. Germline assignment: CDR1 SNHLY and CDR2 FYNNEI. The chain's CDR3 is CASSLRGRFITMQYF. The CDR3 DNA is TGTGCCAGCAGCCTCAGGGGGCGGTTCATTACGATGCAGTACTTC.

CDR3 protein: CASSLGLAGSYNEQFF. The CDR3, as DNA: TGCGCCAGCAGCTTGGGGCTAGCGGGCTCCTACAATGAGCAGTTCTTC. V usage is TRBV5-1 and J usage is TRBJ2-1; 8 bases fit TRBD2. The CDR3 spans 16 residues. The V segment lost 0 bases and the J segment 0 bases; nucleotides outside the gene matches: 2. Germline values: CDR1 SGHRS, CDR2 YFSETQ.

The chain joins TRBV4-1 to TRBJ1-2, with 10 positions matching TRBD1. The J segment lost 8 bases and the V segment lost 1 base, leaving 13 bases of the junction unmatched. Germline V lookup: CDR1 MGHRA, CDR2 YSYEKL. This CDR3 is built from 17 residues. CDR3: CASSQVRGWDRGDGYTF. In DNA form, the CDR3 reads TGCGCCAGCAGCCAAGTTAGGGGATGGGACAGGGGTGACGGCTACACCTTC.

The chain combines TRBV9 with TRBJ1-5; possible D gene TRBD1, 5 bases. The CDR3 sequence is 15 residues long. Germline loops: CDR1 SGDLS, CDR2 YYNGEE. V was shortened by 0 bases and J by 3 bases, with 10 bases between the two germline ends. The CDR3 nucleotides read TGTGCCAGCAGCGTAGCACCGACAGCCAATCAGCCCCAGCATTTT. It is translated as CASSVAPTANQPQHF.

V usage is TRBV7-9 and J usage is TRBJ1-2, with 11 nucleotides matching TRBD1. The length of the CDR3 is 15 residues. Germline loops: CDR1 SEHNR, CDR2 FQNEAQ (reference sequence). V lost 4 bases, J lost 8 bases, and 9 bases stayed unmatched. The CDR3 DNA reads TGTGCCAGCAGCTACGACGGGACAGGGGGGATAGGCTACACCTTC. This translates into CASSYDGTGGIGYTF.

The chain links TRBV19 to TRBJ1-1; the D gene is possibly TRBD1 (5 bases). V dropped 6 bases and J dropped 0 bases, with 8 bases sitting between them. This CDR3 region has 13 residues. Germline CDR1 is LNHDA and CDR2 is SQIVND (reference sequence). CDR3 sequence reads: CASRRTLNTEAFF. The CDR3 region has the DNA TGTGCCAGTAGGAGGACACTGAACACTGAAGCTTTCTTT.

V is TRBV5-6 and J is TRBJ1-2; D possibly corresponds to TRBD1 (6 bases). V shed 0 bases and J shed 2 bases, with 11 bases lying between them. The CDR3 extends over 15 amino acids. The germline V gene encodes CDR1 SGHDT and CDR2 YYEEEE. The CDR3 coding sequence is TGTGCCAGCAGCTTGGCGGGACACCTCAACTATGGCTACACCTTC. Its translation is CASSLAGHLNYGYTF.

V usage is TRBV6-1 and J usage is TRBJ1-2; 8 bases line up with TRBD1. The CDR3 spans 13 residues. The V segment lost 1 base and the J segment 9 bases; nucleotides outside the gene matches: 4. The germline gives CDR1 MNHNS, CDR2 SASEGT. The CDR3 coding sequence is TGTGCCAGCAGTGAAGGACAGGGGCTGAGCTACACCTTC. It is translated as CASSEGQGLSYTF.

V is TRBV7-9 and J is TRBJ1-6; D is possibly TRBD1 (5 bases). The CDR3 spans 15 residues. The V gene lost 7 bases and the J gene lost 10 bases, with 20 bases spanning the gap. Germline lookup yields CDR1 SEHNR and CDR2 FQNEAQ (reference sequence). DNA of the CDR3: TGTGCCAGCATCAACGGGGGACTCTCGAAATCACCCCTCCACTTT. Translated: CASINGGLSKSPLHF.

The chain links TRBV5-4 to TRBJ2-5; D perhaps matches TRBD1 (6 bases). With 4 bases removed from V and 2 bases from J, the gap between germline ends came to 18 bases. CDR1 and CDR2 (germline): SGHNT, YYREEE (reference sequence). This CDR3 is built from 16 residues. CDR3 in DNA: TGTGCCAGCAGCCCCCCTCCTGCCGGACAGCAAGAGACCCAGTACTTC. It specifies CASSPPPAGQQETQYF.

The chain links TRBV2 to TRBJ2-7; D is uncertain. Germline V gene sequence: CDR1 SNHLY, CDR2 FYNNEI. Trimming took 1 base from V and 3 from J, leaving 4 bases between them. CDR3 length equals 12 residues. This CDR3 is CASSEVIYEQYF. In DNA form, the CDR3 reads TGTGCCAGCAGTGAAGTAATCTACGAGCAGTACTTC.

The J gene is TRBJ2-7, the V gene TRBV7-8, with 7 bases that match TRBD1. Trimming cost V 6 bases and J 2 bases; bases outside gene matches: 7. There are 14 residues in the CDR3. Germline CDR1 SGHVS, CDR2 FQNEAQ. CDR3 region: CASRGTASTYEQYF. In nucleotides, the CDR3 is TGTGCCAGCAGGGGGACAGCTTCAACCTACGAGCAGTACTTC.